This TCR beta chain was identified in a study of blood T cells in healthy people across ages. About this clonotype itself: Its antigen is not identified.

Then a second PCR, running roughly 7 to 11 cycles, was carried out with a sample-barcoded 5' primer and a J-beta primer mix. TCRdb recomputed calls from the 5' RACE reads with MiXCR, one row per CDR3 protein. The table lists around 1,000,000 distinct CDR3 sequences, around two fifths of them singletons. Overall study results and limits: Donor CMV status was unknown, possibly confounding expanded clonotype changes. Higher diversity, along with more naive CD4+ cells, distinguished long-lived donors from aged donors.

Germline V gene lookup returns CDR1 SGHRS and CDR2 YFSETQ. The CDR3 sequence is 16 residues long. V was pared by 0 bases and J by 4 bases, with 14 bases between. Each donor gave approximately 9.1 milliliters of peripheral blood. This clonotype originated in a man younger than 35 in good health. The chain links TRBV5-1 to TRBJ2-1; D may be TRBD1 or TRBD2 (5 bases each). The sequenced sample consisted of blood. In nucleotides, the CDR3 is TGCGCCAGCAGCTTGGGTGGAGGACACCCATACAATGAGCAGTTCTTC. Amino acid sequence: CASSLGGGHPYNEQFF.